This T cell receptor (beta chain) was sequenced for a study of blood T cell repertoires in COVID-19. Study information: Sites across the United States, Italy and Spain contributed samples from acute and convalescent COVID-19.

The CDR3 has 15 residues. The germline CDR1 and CDR2 sequences are MGHRA and YSYEKL. V was clipped by 8 bases and J by 1 base; unmatched bases: 8. Sequencing used immunoSEQ multiplex PCR; TCRdb keeps in-frame clones, though not all of them. The table shows roughly 110,000 clones, with approximately 85% occurring only once. This clonotype was obtained from a woman aged 55-75 years with COVID-19, enrolled during active disease. This chain joins TRBV4-1 and TRBJ2-3, with 8 bases fitting TRBD2. Sequenced sample: peripheral blood. CDR3 DNA: TGCGCCAGCCGCTGGGGTAGCGGGGGCACAGATACGCAGTATTTT. This translates into CASRWGSGGTDTQYF.